This T cell receptor beta chain is from a study of shared clonotypes between healthy human individuals. Study results and caveats: Non-shared clonotypes had lower generation probabilities than those shared by all four donors. Generally, estimated richness proved larger in naive subsets than it did in memory subsets.

Here immunoSEQ multiplex PCR was the method, and the copy in TCRdb shows in-frame clones only, minus some. The sample carries 2 million to 2.5 million clones, roughly 95% recorded once. Points on this clone: The antigen remains unidentified.

V gave up 1 base and J gave up 4 bases, with 8 bases separating them. This CDR3 spans 13 amino acids. Germline loops: CDR1 SGDLS, CDR2 YYNGEE. The chain combines TRBV9 with TRBJ1-1, with D unclear. This receptor was obtained from a man between 18 and 35 years old in good health. Sample: naive CD4+ T cells sorted from blood. The subset is: CD45RA+ positively selected. The CDR3 spells CASSVLSGTEAFF. CDR3 DNA sequence: TGTGCCAGCAGCGTACTCAGTGGCACTGAAGCTTTCTTT.